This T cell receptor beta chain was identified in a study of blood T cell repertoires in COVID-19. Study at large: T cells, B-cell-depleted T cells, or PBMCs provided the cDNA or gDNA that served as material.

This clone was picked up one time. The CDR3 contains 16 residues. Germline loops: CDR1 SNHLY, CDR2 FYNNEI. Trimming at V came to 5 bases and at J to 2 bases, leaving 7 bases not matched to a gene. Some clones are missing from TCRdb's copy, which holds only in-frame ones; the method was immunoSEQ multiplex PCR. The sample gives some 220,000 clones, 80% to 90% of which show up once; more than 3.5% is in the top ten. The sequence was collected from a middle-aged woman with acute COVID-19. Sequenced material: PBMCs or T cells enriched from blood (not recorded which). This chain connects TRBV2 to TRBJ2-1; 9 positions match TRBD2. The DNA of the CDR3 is TGTGCCAGCAGTCCAAGCGGGGGGAGCGCCTACAATGAGCAGTTCTTC. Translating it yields CASSPSGGSAYNEQFF.